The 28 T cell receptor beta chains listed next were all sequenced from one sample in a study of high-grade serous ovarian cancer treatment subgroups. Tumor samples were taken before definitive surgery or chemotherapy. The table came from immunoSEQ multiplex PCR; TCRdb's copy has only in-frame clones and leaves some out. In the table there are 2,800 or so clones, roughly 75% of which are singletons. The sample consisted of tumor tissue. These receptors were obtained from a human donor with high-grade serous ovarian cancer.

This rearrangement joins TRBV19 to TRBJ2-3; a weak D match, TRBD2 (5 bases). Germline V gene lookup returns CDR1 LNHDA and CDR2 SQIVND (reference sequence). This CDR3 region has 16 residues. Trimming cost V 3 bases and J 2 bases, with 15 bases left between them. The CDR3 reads CASSMERGSPTDTQYF. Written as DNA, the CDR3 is TGTGCCAGTAGTATGGAACGGGGTTCACCCACAGATACGCAGTATTTT.

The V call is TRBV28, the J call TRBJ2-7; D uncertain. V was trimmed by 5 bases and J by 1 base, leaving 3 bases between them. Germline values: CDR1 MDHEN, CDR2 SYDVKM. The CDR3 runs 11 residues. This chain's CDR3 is CASSNSYEQYF. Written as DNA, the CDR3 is TGTGCCAGCAGTAATTCCTACGAGCAGTACTTC.

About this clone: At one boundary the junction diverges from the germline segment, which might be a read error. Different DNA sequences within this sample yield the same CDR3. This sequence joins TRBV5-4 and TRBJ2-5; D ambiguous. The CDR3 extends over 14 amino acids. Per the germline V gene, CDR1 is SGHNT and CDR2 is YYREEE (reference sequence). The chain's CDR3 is CASSYGPREETQYF. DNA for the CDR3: TGTGCTAGCAGCTACGGCCCACGGGAAGAGACCCAGTACTTC.

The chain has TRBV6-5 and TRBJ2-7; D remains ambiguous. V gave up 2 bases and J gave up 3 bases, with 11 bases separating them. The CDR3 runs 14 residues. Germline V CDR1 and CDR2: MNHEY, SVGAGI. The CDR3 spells CASSYGRRGYEQYF. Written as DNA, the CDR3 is TGTGCCAGCAGTTACGGGCGGCGAGGCTACGAGCAGTACTTC.

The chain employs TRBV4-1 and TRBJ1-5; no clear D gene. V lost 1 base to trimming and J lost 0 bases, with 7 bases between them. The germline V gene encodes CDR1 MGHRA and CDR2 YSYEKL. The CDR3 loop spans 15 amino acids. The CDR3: CASSQGPISNQPQHF. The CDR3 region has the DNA TGCGCCAGCAGCCAAGGGCCGATTAGCAATCAGCCCCAGCATTTT.

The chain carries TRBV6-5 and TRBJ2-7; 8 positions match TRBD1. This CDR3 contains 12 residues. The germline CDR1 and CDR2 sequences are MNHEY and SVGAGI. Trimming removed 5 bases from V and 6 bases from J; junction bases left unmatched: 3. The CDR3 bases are TGTGCCAGCAGTGGGACAGGCGGCGAGCAGTACTTC. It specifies CASSGTGGEQYF.

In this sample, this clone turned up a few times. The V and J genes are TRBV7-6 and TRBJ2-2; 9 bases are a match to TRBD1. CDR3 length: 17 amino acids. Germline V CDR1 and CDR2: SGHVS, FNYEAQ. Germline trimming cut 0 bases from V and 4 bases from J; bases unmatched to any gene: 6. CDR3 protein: CASSLAGTGLGTGELFF. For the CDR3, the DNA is TGTGCCAGCAGCTTAGCAGGGACAGGGTTGGGCACCGGGGAGCTGTTTTTT.

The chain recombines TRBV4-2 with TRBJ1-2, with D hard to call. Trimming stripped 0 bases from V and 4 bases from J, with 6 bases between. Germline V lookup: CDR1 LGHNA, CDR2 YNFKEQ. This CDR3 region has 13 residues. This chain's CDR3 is CASSQDRSYGYTF. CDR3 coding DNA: TGTGCCAGCAGCCAAGATCGGAGCTATGGCTACACCTTC.

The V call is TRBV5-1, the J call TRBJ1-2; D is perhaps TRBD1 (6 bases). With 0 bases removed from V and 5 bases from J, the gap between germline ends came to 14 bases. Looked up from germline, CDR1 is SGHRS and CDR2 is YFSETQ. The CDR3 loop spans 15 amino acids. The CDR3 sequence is CASSLDTNREYGYTF. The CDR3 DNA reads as TGCGCCAGCAGCTTGGATACCAACAGGGAGTATGGCTACACCTTC.

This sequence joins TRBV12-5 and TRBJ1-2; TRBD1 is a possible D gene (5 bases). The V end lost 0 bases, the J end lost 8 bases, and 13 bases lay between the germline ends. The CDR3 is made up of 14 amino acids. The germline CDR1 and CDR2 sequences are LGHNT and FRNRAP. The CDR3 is CASGLVMQGSGYTF. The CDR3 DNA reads TGTGCTAGTGGTTTGGTAATGCAGGGATCCGGCTACACCTTC. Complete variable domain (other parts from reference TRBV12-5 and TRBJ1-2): DARVTQTPRHKVTEMGQEVTMRCQPILGHNTVFWYRQTMMQGLELLAYFRNRAPLDDSGMPKDRFSAEMPDATLATLKIQPSEPRDSAVYFCASGLVMQGSGYTFGSGTRLTVV.

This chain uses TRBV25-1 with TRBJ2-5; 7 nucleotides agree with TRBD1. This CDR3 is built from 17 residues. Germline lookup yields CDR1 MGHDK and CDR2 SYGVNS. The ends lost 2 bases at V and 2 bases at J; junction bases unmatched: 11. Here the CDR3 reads CASSEHKTGYQQETQYF. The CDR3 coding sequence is TGTGCCAGCAGTGAACACAAGACAGGGTACCAGCAAGAGACCCAGTACTTC. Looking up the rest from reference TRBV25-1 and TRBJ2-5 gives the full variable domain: EADIYQTPRYLVIGTGKKITLECSQTMGHDKMYWYQQDPGMELHLIHYSYGVNSTEKGDLSSESTVSRIRTEHFPLTLESARPSHTSQYLCASSEHKTGYQQETQYFGPGTRLLVL.

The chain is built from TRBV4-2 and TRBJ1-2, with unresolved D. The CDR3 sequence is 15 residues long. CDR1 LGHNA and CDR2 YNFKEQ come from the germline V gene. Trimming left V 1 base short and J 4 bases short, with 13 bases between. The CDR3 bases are TGTGCCAGCAGCCAAGTCGTCCTCGAGAGCTATGGCTACACCTTC. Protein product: CASSQVVLESYGYTF.

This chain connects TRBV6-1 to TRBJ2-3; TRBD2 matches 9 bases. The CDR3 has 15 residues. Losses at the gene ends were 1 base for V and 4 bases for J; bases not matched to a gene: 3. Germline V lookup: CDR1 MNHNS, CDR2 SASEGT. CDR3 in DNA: TGTGCCAGCAGTGAAGAGGCGGGGGGGCCAGATACGCAGTATTTT. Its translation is CASSEEAGGPDTQYF.

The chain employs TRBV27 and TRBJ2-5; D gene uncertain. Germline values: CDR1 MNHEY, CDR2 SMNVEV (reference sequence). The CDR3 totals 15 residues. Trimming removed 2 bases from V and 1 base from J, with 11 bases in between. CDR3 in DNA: TGTGCCAGCAGTTTAGGCGCCGACTTCCAAGAGACCCAGTACTTC. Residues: CASSLGADFQETQYF.

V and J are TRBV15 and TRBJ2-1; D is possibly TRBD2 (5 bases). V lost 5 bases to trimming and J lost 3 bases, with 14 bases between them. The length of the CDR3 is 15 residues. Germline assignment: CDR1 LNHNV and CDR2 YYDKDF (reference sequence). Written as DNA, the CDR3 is TGTGCCACCAGCCCCGAGCGGCCCCTCTACAATGAGCAGTTCTTC. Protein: CATSPERPLYNEQFF.

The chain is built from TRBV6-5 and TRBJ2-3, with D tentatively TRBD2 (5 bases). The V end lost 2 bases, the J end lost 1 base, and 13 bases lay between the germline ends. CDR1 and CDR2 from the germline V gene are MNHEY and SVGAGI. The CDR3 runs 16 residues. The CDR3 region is CASSYGQEVGTDTQYF. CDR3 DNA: TGTGCCAGCAGTTACGGGCAGGAGGTCGGCACAGATACGCAGTATTTT.

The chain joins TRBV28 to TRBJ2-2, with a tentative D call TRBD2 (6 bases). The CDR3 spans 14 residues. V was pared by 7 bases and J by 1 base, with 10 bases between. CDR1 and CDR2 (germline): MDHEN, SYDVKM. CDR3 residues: CASINSGNTGELFF. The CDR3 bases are TGTGCCAGCATTAATAGCGGGAACACCGGGGAGCTGTTTTTT.

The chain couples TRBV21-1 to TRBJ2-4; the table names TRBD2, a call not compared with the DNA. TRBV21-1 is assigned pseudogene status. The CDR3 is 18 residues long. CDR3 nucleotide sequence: TGTGCCAGCAGCAAAAAGCTGGGGGGAGAAGAAGTCAAAAACATTCAGTACTTC. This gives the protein CASSKKLGGEEVKNIQYF.

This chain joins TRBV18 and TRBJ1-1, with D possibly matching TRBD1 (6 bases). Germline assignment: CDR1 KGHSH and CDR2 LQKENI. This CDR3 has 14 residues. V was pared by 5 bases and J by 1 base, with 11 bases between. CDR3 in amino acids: CASSSQGQNTEAFF. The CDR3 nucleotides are TGTGCCAGCTCATCACAGGGACAGAACACTGAAGCTTTCTTT.

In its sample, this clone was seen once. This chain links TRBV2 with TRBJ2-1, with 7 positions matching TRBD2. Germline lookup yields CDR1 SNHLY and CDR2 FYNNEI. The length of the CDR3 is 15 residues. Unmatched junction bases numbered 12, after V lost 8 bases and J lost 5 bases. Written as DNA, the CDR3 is TGTGCCAGCCAGGAAGGGAGGGGCAGGCACAATGAGCAGTTCTTC. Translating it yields CASQEGRGRHNEQFF.

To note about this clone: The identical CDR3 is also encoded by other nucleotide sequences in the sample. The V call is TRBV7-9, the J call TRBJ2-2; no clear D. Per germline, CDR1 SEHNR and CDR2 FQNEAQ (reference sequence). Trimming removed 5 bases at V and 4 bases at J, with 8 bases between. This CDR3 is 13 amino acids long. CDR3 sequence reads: CASSLPATGELFF. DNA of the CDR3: TGTGCCAGCAGCCTACCGGCCACCGGGGAGCTGTTTTTT.

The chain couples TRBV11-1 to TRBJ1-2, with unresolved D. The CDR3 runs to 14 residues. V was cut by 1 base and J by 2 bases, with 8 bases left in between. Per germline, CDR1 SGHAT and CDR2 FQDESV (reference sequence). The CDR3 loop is CASSLDLGNYGYTF. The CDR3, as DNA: TGTGCCAGCAGCTTAGACCTAGGGAACTATGGCTACACCTTC.

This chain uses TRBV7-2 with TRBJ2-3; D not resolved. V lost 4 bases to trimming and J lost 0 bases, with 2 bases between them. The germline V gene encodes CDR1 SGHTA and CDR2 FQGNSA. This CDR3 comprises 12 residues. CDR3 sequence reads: CASSSSTDTQYF. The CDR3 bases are TGTGCCAGCAGCTCGAGCACAGATACGCAGTATTTT.

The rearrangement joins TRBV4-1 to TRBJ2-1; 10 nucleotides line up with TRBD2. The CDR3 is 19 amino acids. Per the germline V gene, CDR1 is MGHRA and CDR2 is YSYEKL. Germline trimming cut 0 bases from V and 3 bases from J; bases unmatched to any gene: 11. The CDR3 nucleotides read TGCGCCAGCAGCCAAGATCCTACCCATACTAGCGGGGTCTACAATGAGCAGTTCTTC. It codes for CASSQDPTHTSGVYNEQFF.

CDR3 sequence reads: CASSLESTGGGGYTF. The CDR3 DNA reads as TGCGCCAGCAGCTTGGAGTCCACAGGGGGCGGTGGCTACACCTTC. The chain has TRBV5-1 and TRBJ1-2; 9 bases are shared with TRBD1. The CDR3 covers 15 residues. V shed 0 bases and J 7 bases; nucleotides not matched to a gene: 7. Germline V CDR1 and CDR2: SGHRS, YFSETQ. Full variable domain (missing parts from reference TRBV5-1 and TRBJ1-2): KAGVTQTPRYLIKTRGQQVTLSCSPISGHRSVSWYQQTPGQGLQFLFEYFSETQRNKGNFPGRFSGRQFSNSRSEMNVSTLELGDSALYLCASSLESTGGGGYTFGSGTRLTVV.

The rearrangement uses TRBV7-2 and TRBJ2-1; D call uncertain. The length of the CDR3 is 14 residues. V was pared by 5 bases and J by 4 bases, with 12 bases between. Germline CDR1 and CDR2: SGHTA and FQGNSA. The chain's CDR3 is CASSPSPTYNEQFF. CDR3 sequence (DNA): TGTGCCAGCAGCCCAAGCCCGACGTACAATGAGCAGTTCTTC.

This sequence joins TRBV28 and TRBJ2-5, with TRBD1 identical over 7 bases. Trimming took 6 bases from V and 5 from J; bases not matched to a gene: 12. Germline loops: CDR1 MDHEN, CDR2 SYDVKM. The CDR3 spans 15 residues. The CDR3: CASSFQLQGMETQYF. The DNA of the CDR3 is TGTGCCAGCAGCTTCCAACTACAGGGGATGGAGACCCAGTACTTC.

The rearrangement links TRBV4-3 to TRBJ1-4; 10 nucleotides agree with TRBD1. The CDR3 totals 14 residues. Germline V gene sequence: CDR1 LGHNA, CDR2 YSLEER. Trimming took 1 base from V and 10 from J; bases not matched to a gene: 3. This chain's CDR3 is CASSQARTGGKLFF. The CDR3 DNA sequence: TGCGCCAGCAGCCAAGCGCGGACAGGGGGAAAACTGTTTTTT.